Presented here are 8 T cell receptor beta chains from one specimen sequenced in a study of T cells after yellow fever vaccination. A single record per CDR3 protein comes from TCRdb applying MiXCR to the 5' RACE reads. The sample has about 160,000 distinct CDR3 sequences, approximately 10% seen once. This sample comprised CD8+ T cells sorted from PBMCs, obtained 45 days after the yellow fever booster vaccination. The source of these receptors is a man between 18 and 29 years old who received the YFV17D yellow fever vaccine.

V gene TRBV4-3 combines with J gene TRBJ1-1; D is possibly TRBD1 (5 bases). Trimming pared 0 bases from V and 1 base from J, leaving 15 bases between. Germline V gives CDR1 LGHNA, CDR2 YSLEER. The CDR3 totals 17 residues. In DNA, the CDR3 is TGCGCCAGCAGCCAAGATCCCAGGGCGGGAGGGAACACTGAAGCTTTCTTT. Protein: CASSQDPRAGGNTEAFF.

The sample holds a few counts of this clonotype. V is TRBV5-4 and J is TRBJ2-4; D is tentatively TRBD1 or TRBD2 (5 bases each). The CDR3 has 13 residues. Deletions cut 0 bases from V and 5 bases from J, with 6 bases between. The germline V gene encodes CDR1 SGHNT and CDR2 YYREEE (reference sequence). CDR3 DNA sequence: TGTGCCAGCAGCTTGGGGGGACAAAACATTCAGTACTTC. This translates into CASSLGGQNIQYF.

This clonotype was counted a few times. CDR3 bases: TGTGCCAGCAGCAAATCGGAGCGGTCCGCCAATGAGCAGTTCTTC. Protein sequence: CASSKSERSANEQFF. V is TRBV21-1 and J is TRBJ2-1; the table's D call, TRBD2, has no DNA check behind it. TRBV21-1 is listed as a pseudogene. The length of the CDR3 is 15 residues.

In this sample, this clonotype turned up a few times. The rearrangement links TRBV4-3 to TRBJ1-1, with D possibly being TRBD1 (5 bases). V gave up 4 bases and J gave up 4 bases, with 16 bases separating them. This CDR3 spans 15 amino acids. CDR1 and CDR2 (germline): LGHNA, YSLEER. CDR3 sequence (DNA): TGCGCCAGCAGCCCAGACGTGGGGCAGACCACTGAAGCTTTCTTT. This translates into CASSPDVGQTTEAFF.

In this sample, this clonotype turned up many times. V is TRBV7-9 and J is TRBJ1-2; D is perhaps TRBD1 (6 bases). The V end was cut by 5 bases, the J end by 5 bases, with 15 bases between. This CDR3 spans 14 amino acids. CDR1 is SEHNR and CDR2 is FQNEAQ in the germline V gene (reference sequence). As DNA, the CDR3 is TGTGCCAGCAGCCCGAGGGACATCCATTATGGCTACACCTTC. Translating it yields CASSPRDIHYGYTF.

This clonotype was observed a few times. The J gene is TRBJ1-2, the V gene TRBV4-1; D is possibly TRBD1 (5 bases). V was cut by 2 bases and J by 8 bases, with 15 bases left in between. There are 14 residues in the CDR3. Germline-derived CDR1 and CDR2 are MGHRA and YSYEKL. CDR3 DNA: TGCGCCAGCAGCCAATCTCGGAGGGGCCAAGGCTACACCTTC. It specifies CASSQSRRGQGYTF.

This clonotype turned up a few times. The chain links TRBV7-6 to TRBJ1-1; D not resolved. V was shortened by 2 bases and J by 8 bases, with 3 bases between the two germline ends. The CDR3 contains 10 residues. CDR1 and CDR2 (germline): SGHVS, FNYEAQ. The CDR3 loop is CASSLLEAFF. The CDR3 coding sequence is TGTGCCAGCAGCTTATTGGAAGCTTTCTTT. Together with reference TRBV7-6 and TRBJ1-1, the CDR3 gives the full variable domain: GAGVSQSPRYKVTKRGQDVALRCDPISGHVSLYWYRQALGQGPEFLTYFNYEAQQDKSGLPNDRFSAERPEGSISTLTIQRTEQRDSAMYRCASSLLEAFFGQGTRLTVV.

This clonotype was seen a few times. The chain is built from TRBV6-5 and TRBJ1-2, with a tentative D call TRBD1 (5 bases). Trimming pared 5 bases from V and 3 bases from J, leaving 16 bases between. This CDR3 comprises 15 residues. The germline CDR1 and CDR2 sequences are MNHEY and SVGAGI. CDR3 DNA sequence: TGTGCCAGCAGTCCCGGGGGTGCCTCTTACTATGGCTACACCTTC. Protein: CASSPGGASYYGYTF.